This T cell receptor (beta chain) was sequenced during a study of shared clonotypes between healthy human individuals. Across the study: Each donor contributed plates that comprised three CD4 naive, three CD4 memory, two CD8 naive and one CD8 memory.

CD4+ cells underwent separation, giving CD45RA+ naive and CD45RA-negative memory subsets. Trimming took off 2 bases at V and 2 bases at J, with 12 bases between the two ends. This CDR3 is 15 amino acids long. Germline V gene data show CDR1 as LNHDA and CDR2 as SQIVND (reference sequence). This clone appeared once. Data came from immunoSEQ multiplex PCR; TCRdb stores just in-frame clones and leaves some out. The table includes over a million clones, 70% to 80% detected once. The chain combines TRBV19 with TRBJ2-5; weak D call: TRBD2 (5 bases). The source material was memory CD4+ T cells from PBMCs. The subset is: CD45RA-negative fraction. This TCR derives from a man aged 18 to 29 in good health. Some clones in this sample may be carry-over from other donors' samples. CDR3 nucleotide sequence: TGTGCCAGTAGTATATACCCCCCGGGACAAGAGACCCAGTACTTC. Its translation is CASSIYPPGQETQYF.